One and the same sample provided the 19 T cell receptor beta chains below, sequenced in a study of shared clonotypes between healthy human individuals. Sequencing used immunoSEQ multiplex PCR; TCRdb keeps in-frame clones, though not all of them. The table has fewer than 1.8 million clones, 98% seen once; the top ten hold around 0.33%. Sequencing used naive CD4+ T cells sorted from blood. Regarding subset: CD45RA+ positively selected. The source is a man aged 25-45 years in good health.

CDR3 protein: CASSVAGRGQPQHF. CDR3 DNA sequence: TGTGCCAGCAGTGTGGCGGGGCGGGGTCAGCCCCAGCATTTT. The chain has TRBV6-1 and TRBJ1-5; D may be TRBD1 (5 bases). The CDR3 totals 14 residues. Germline lookup yields CDR1 MNHNS and CDR2 SASEGT. V lost 4 bases, J lost 6 bases, and 13 bases lay in between.

The chain combines TRBV30 with TRBJ2-3; D is unclear. Germline values: CDR1 GTSNPN, CDR2 SVGIG (reference sequence). V was pared by 5 bases and J by 2 bases, with 5 bases between. The CDR3 sequence is 11 residues long. CDR3 sequence: CAWSTTDTQYF. The DNA of the CDR3 is TGTGCCTGGTCGACCACAGATACGCAGTATTTT.

This chain joins TRBV7-2 and TRBJ2-7; D is possibly TRBD2 (5 bases). V was pared by 3 bases and J by 3 bases, with 12 bases between. CDR3 length equals 14 residues. The germline V gene has CDR1 SGHTA and CDR2 FQGNSA. CDR3 in DNA: TGTGCCAGCAGCTTCTCTAGTCGGGGCTACGAGCAGTACTTC. This encodes CASSFSSRGYEQYF.

The CDR3 is CASSLELPGTPTGELFF. The CDR3 DNA follows: TGCGCCAGCAGCTTGGAATTGCCAGGGACTCCCACCGGGGAGCTGTTTTTT. The V call is TRBV5-1, the J call TRBJ2-2, with D possibly TRBD2 on 6 matching bases. Trimming took off 0 bases at V and 4 bases at J, with 16 bases between the two ends. The CDR3 totals 17 residues. CDR1 and CDR2 from the germline V gene are SGHRS and YFSETQ.

This rearrangement joins TRBV7-2 to TRBJ2-1, with 7 bases identical to TRBD2. Per the germline V gene, CDR1 is SGHTA and CDR2 is FQGNSA. CDR3 size: 13 residues. Losses at the gene ends were 3 bases for V and 8 bases for J; bases not matched to a gene: 4. CDR3 DNA: TGTGCCAGCAGCTTCGTTACTAGCGATGAGCAGTTCTTC. It codes for CASSFVTSDEQFF. The entire variable domain, with the rest obtained from reference TRBV7-2 and TRBJ2-1, is as follows: GAGVSQSPSNKVTEKGKDVELRCDPISGHTALYWYRQSLGQGLEFLIYFQGNSAPDKSGLPSDRFSAERTGGSVSTLTIQRTQQEDSAVYLCASSFVTSDEQFFGPGTRLTVL.

In its sample, this clone was seen once. This sample includes further DNA sequences coding for the same CDR3. The gene calls are TRBV30 and TRBJ1-1, with D uncertain. The CDR3 totals 13 residues. Trimming removed 2 bases from V and 0 bases from J, with 7 bases in between. From germline, CDR1 is GTSNPN and CDR2 SVGIG (reference sequence). The CDR3: CAWSRSMNTEAFF. CDR3 DNA: TGTGCCTGGAGTCGGTCTATGAACACTGAAGCTTTCTTT.

V usage is TRBV2 and J usage is TRBJ2-3; no reliable D call. The germline V gene encodes CDR1 SNHLY and CDR2 FYNNEI. CDR3 length: 15 amino acids. Between the trimmed V and J ends, which lost 1 base and 2 bases, there was a span of 10 bases. The CDR3 protein is CASSEGRTYTDTQYF. CDR3 bases: TGTGCCAGCAGTGAAGGGCGGACCTACACAGATACGCAGTATTTT.

The chain joins TRBV4-2 to TRBJ2-7, with 7 positions matching TRBD1. CDR1 and CDR2 (germline): LGHNA, YNFKEQ. This CDR3 spans 16 amino acids. Trimming took 6 bases from V and 1 from J; bases not matched to a gene: 12. CDR3 nucleotide sequence: TGTGCCAGCAGTTCCCGACAGGGCATGGGGTCCTACGAGCAGTACTTC. Translating it yields CASSSRQGMGSYEQYF.

This chain connects TRBV19 to TRBJ2-2; 9 positions agree with TRBD2. CDR3 size: 16 residues. CDR1 is LNHDA, CDR2 SQIVND, per germline (reference sequence). V lost 4 bases and J lost 1; bases outside the gene matches: 4. CDR3 nucleotide sequence: TGTGCCAGTAGTACGCTAGCGGGATTGAACACCGGGGAGCTGTTTTTT. Its protein product is CASSTLAGLNTGELFF.

V usage is TRBV14 and J usage is TRBJ2-5; D is undetermined. The length of the CDR3 is 12 residues. Trimming took off 5 bases at V and 4 bases at J, with 8 bases between the two ends. The germline CDR1 and CDR2 sequences are SGHDN and FVKESK. The CDR3 protein is CASSVTGETQYF. For the CDR3, the DNA is TGTGCCAGCAGCGTTACTGGAGAGACCCAGTACTTC.

The chain links TRBV14 to TRBJ2-1, with D tentatively TRBD2 (5 bases). This CDR3 has 16 residues. Germline CDR1 reads SGHDN; CDR2 reads FVKESK. Trimming shortened V by 0 bases and J by 0 bases, and 9 bases separated the two germline ends. CDR3 coding DNA: TGTGCCAGCAGCCAAGAAGCGGCCCGCTCCTACAATGAGCAGTTCTTC. Its protein product is CASSQEAARSYNEQFF.

The rearrangement joins TRBV11-2 to TRBJ1-4; 12 bases agree with TRBD1. Germline loops: CDR1 SGHAT, CDR2 FQNNGV. The CDR3 length is 19 residues. Trimming cost V 3 bases and J 6 bases; bases outside gene matches: 14. Written as DNA, the CDR3 is TGTGCCAGCAGCTTCCCGGCGGGACAGGGGGCTGGGAGGCATGAAAAACTGTTTTTT. Protein product: CASSFPAGQGAGRHEKLFF. Full variable domain (rest looked up from reference TRBV11-2 and TRBJ1-4): EAGVAQSPRYKIIEKRQSVAFWCNPISGHATLYWYQQILGQGPKLLIQFQNNGVVDDSQLPKDRFSAERLKGVDSTLKIQPAKLEDSAVYLCASSFPAGQGAGRHEKLFFGSGTQLSVL.

The J gene is TRBJ2-2, the V gene TRBV5-5; 9 bases line up with TRBD2. The CDR3 covers 15 residues. Per the germline V gene, CDR1 is SGHKS and CDR2 is YYEKEE (reference sequence). V shed 4 bases, J shed 6 bases, and the junction held 7 bases outside the gene matches. The CDR3 DNA follows: TGTGCCAGCAGCGGCGGACTAGCGTCGGCCGGGGAGCTGTTTTTT. Protein product: CASSGGLASAGELFF.

V and J are TRBV29-1 and TRBJ2-2; the D call may be TRBD1 or TRBD2 (5 bases each). Germline-derived CDR1 and CDR2 are SQVTM and ANQGSEA. The length of the CDR3 is 15 residues. The V end lost 1 base, the J end lost 1 base, and 10 bases lay between the germline ends. CDR3 amino acids: CSVEVGEMNTGELFF. The DNA for the CDR3 is TGCAGCGTTGAAGTAGGGGAGATGAACACCGGGGAGCTGTTTTTT.

This clone has only one observation. This chain joins TRBV7-2 and TRBJ1-5, with a possible D match to TRBD1 (6 bases). This CDR3 contains 15 residues. Germline V gene lookup returns CDR1 SGHTA and CDR2 FQGNSA. V was trimmed by 5 bases and J by 4 bases, leaving 15 bases between them. The CDR3 is CASSITGGGNQPQHF. Written as DNA, the CDR3 is TGTGCCAGCAGCATTACTGGAGGGGGGAATCAGCCCCAGCATTTT. The full variable domain, in which reference TRBV7-2 and TRBJ1-5 provide the parts outside the CDR3, is GAGVSQSPSNKVTEKGKDVELRCDPISGHTALYWYRQSLGQGLEFLIYFQGNSAPDKSGLPSDRFSAERTGGSVSTLTIQRTQQEDSAVYLCASSITGGGNQPQHFGDGTRLSIL.

The V gene is TRBV18, the J gene TRBJ1-5, with 8 bases aligning to TRBD1. J gave up 1 base and V 2 bases, and 10 bases lay outside the gene matches. Germline CDR1 KGHSH, CDR2 LQKENI. The CDR3 has 18 residues. The CDR3 bases are TGTGCCAGCTCACCAGGCACAGGGGGGCCGGGGAGCAATCAGCCCCAGCATTTT. Amino acid sequence: CASSPGTGGPGSNQPQHF. Based on the CDR3 plus reference TRBV18 and TRBJ1-5, the full variable domain is NAGVMQNPRHLVRRRGQEARLRCSPMKGHSHVYWYRQLPEEGLKFMVYLQKENIIDESGMPKERFSAEFPKEGPSILRIQQVVRGDSAAYFCASSPGTGGPGSNQPQHFGDGTRLSIL.

This clone was seen only once. Other DNA sequences in the same sample also yield this CDR3. The rearrangement links TRBV18 to TRBJ2-5; 7 nucleotides line up with TRBD2. V was pared by 2 bases and J by 4 bases, with 4 bases of the junction left unmatched. The germline gives CDR1 KGHSH, CDR2 LQKENI. CDR3 length equals 14 residues. The CDR3 sequence is CASSPSTGGETQYF. CDR3 in DNA: TGTGCCAGCTCACCATCTACGGGAGGAGAGACCCAGTACTTC.

This clone was picked up one time. V usage is TRBV19 and J usage is TRBJ2-4, with no clear D. Trimming stripped 6 bases from V and 11 bases from J, with 11 bases between. The CDR3 spans 11 residues. Germline V CDR1 and CDR2: LNHDA, SQIVND (reference sequence). CDR3 nucleotide sequence: TGTGCCAGTAGCCACGGCTCTCTTCAGTACTTC. Its protein is CASSHGSLQYF.

The chain links TRBV27 to TRBJ2-1, with D unclear. The CDR3 is 14 amino acids. Trimming took 0 bases from V and 2 from J, leaving 5 bases between them. The germline CDR1 and CDR2 sequences are MNHEY and SMNVEV (reference sequence). CDR3 nucleotide sequence: TGTGCCAGCAGTTTATCGAATCCCTACAATGAGCAGTTCTTC. Protein sequence: CASSLSNPYNEQFF.